This T cell receptor (beta chain) is from a study of blood T cell repertoires in COVID-19. At the level of the study: There were acute and convalescent COVID-19 samples, and they came from the United States, Italy and Spain. T cells, B-cell-depleted T cells, or PBMCs provided the cDNA or gDNA that served as material.

V shed 5 bases and J shed 0 bases, with 9 bases lying between them. The CDR3 consists of 15 residues. Looked up from germline, CDR1 is SGHKS and CDR2 is YYEKEE (reference sequence). As originally analysed: Using reference gene primer amplification, nucleated cell counts were estimated. The table came from immunoSEQ multiplex PCR; TCRdb's copy has only in-frame clones and leaves some out. That table furnishes V, J and clone size, whereas the DNA furnished D and trimming. The repertoire holds fewer than 250,000 clones, with 88% as singletons. Material: peripheral blood. The clonotype originates from a man between 65 and 80 years old with acute or convalescent COVID-19. The rearrangement links TRBV5-5 to TRBJ2-6, with D unclear. The CDR3 DNA reads as TGTGCCAGCAGATCCATTAGCTCTGGGGCCAACGTCCTGACTTTC. Translation: CASRSISSGANVLTF.